This T cell receptor beta chain came from a study of cytomegalovirus exposure and HLA in healthy donors. General study points: Exclusion as indistinguishable affected some V segments, including TRBV6-2 and TRBV6-3.

From germline, CDR1 is SGHDT and CDR2 YYEEEE. Trimming pared 0 bases from V and 7 bases from J, leaving 8 bases between. This CDR3 is built from 13 residues. The primer mix had 60 Vbeta and 13 Jbeta primers. Repertoires were generated with immunoSEQ multiplex PCR, while TCRdb's copy carries only in-frame clones and drops some. Seen in this sample are approximately 110,000 clones; the ten most common clones hold roughly 4%. Turning to this clone: Its antigen is unknown.

The chain combines TRBV5-6 with TRBJ2-1; D is perhaps TRBD1 (5 bases). This sequence was found in a man aged 18 to 29 in good health and CMV-seronegative. Input material: PBMCs. The CDR3 DNA reads as TGTGCCAGCAGCTTGGTAAGGGGAAATGAGCAGTTCTTC. It encodes CASSLVRGNEQFF.